The rows below give T cell receptor beta chains drawn from one sample of a study of OX40 agonist ivuxolimab in advanced cancers. TCRdb's table, derived via immunoSEQ multiplex PCR, lists solely in-frame clones and lacks some. The table lists roughly 70,000 clones, about 90% of them singletons. The sample was CD4+ or CD8+ T cells sorted from blood, taken in a trial of the OX40 agonist ivuxolimab. Receptor source: an adult with an advanced solid tumor such as melanoma, head and neck, liver or kidney cancer. Each CDR3 is given with its conserved first and last residue. Each record gives: CDR3 protein, CDR3 DNA, V gene, D gene, J gene, clone size. A D gene is named only where the DNA matches it firmly. Size is omitted from some rows. Given values are once, few, many or a class for expanded clones.

CDR3 protein: CASSFGAGTKNIQYF; CDR3 DNA: TGCGCCAGCAGCTTCGGGGCGGGGACCAAAAACATTCAGTACTTC; V gene: TRBV5-1; D gene: .; J gene: TRBJ2-4; clone size: .
CDR3 protein: CASSQDRVAGVETQYF; CDR3 DNA: TGTGCCAGCAGCCAAGATAGGGTAGCGGGAGTGGAGACCCAGTACTTC; V gene: TRBV14; D gene: TRBD2; J gene: TRBJ2-5; clone size: .
CDR3 protein: CASSPGANTDTQYF; CDR3 DNA: TGTGCCAGCAGCCCTGGGGCGAACACAGATACGCAGTATTTT; V gene: TRBV5-4; D gene: .; J gene: TRBJ2-3; clone size: few
CDR3 protein: CASRDRTDGFEKLFF; CDR3 DNA: TGTGCCAGCAGGGACCGGACTGACGGTTTTGAAAAACTGTTTTTT; V gene: TRBV7-9; D gene: .; J gene: TRBJ1-4; clone size: few
CDR3 protein: CASSVRLAANTGELFF; CDR3 DNA: TGCGCCAGCAGCGTCAGACTAGCGGCGAACACCGGGGAGCTGTTTTTT; V gene: TRBV5-1; D gene: TRBD2; J gene: TRBJ2-2; clone size: .
CDR3 protein: CASSYPTGINQPQHF; CDR3 DNA: TGTGCCAGCAGTTACCCAACAGGAATCAATCAGCCCCAGCATTTT; V gene: TRBV6-6; D gene: .; J gene: TRBJ1-5; clone size: .
CDR3 protein: CAWSVGGKGNTIYF; CDR3 DNA: TGTGCCTGGAGTGTAGGGGGTAAAGGAAACACCATATATTTT; V gene: TRBV30; D gene: .; J gene: TRBJ1-3; clone size: .
CDR3 protein: CASSLDSPYNEQFF; CDR3 DNA: TGCGCCAGCAGCTTGGATTCTCCCTACAATGAGCAGTTCTTC; V gene: TRBV5-1; D gene: .; J gene: TRBJ2-1; clone size: .
CDR3 protein: CATSRDRGTGLTDTQYF; CDR3 DNA: TGTGCCACCAGCAGAGATCGTGGGACAGGGCTCACAGATACGCAGTATTTT; V gene: TRBV15; D gene: TRBD1; J gene: TRBJ2-3; clone size: once
CDR3 protein: CASSSGLAGGYEQYF; CDR3 DNA: TGCGCCAGCAGCTCCGGACTAGCGGGAGGATACGAGCAGTACTTC; V gene: TRBV5-1; D gene: TRBD2; J gene: TRBJ2-7; clone size: .
CDR3 protein: CASSSRDRVTYEQYF; CDR3 DNA: TGTGCCAGCTCCTCGCGGGACAGGGTTACCTACGAGCAGTACTTC; V gene: TRBV28; D gene: TRBD1; J gene: TRBJ2-7; clone size: .
CDR3 protein: CASGYNRLAGGRMTQYF; CDR3 DNA: TGTGCTAGTGGCTACAATCGACTAGCGGGAGGACGTATGACCCAGTACTTC; V gene: TRBV12-5; D gene: TRBD2; J gene: TRBJ2-5; clone size: once
CDR3 protein: CASSLLKNIQYF; CDR3 DNA: TGTGCCAGCAGTTTATTAAAAAACATTCAGTACTTC; V gene: TRBV28; D gene: .; J gene: TRBJ2-4; clone size: .
CDR3 protein: CASSLREGNYEQYF; CDR3 DNA: TGTGCCAGCAGCCTCCGGGAAGGGAACTACGAGCAGTACTTC; V gene: TRBV11-3; D gene: .; J gene: TRBJ2-7; clone size: .
CDR3 protein: CASSRQDQPQHF; CDR3 DNA: TGTGCCAGTAGCAGACAGGATCAGCCCCAGCATTTT; V gene: TRBV19; D gene: .; J gene: TRBJ1-5; clone size: few
CDR3 protein: CASSGGLAGGSYEQYF; CDR3 DNA: TGTGCCAGCAGTGGGGGGCTAGCGGGAGGAAGCTACGAGCAGTACTTC; V gene: TRBV9; D gene: TRBD2; J gene: TRBJ2-7; clone size: .
CDR3 protein: CASSQIGGGQETQYF; CDR3 DNA: TGTGCCAGCAGCCAAATAGGGGGAGGGCAAGAGACCCAGTACTTC; V gene: TRBV7-9; D gene: .; J gene: TRBJ2-5; clone size: .
CDR3 protein: CASSVEETQYF; CDR3 DNA: TGCGCCAGCAGCGTTGAAGAGACCCAGTACTTC; V gene: TRBV5-1; D gene: .; J gene: TRBJ2-5; clone size: .
CDR3 protein: CASSRDRISYNEQFF; CDR3 DNA: TGTGCCAGCAGTCGCGACAGGATCTCCTACAATGAGCAGTTCTTC; V gene: TRBV7-2; D gene: .; J gene: TRBJ2-1; clone size: .
CDR3 protein: CASSLTGAGGRSSTDTQYF; CDR3 DNA: TGTGCCAGCAGCTTAACAGGAGCGGGAGGGCGGAGTAGCACAGATACGCAGTATTTT; V gene: TRBV7-3; D gene: TRBD2; J gene: TRBJ2-3; clone size: .
CDR3 protein: CASSLARGLYF; CDR3 DNA: TGTGCCAGCAGCTTGGCGAGGGGATTGTACTTC; V gene: TRBV7-2; D gene: .; J gene: TRBJ2-5; clone size: .
CDR3 protein: CASNLEVDSPPYF; CDR3 DNA: TGTGCCAGCAACCTTGAGGTAGACTCCCCCCCGTATTTT; V gene: TRBV9; D gene: .; J gene: TRBJ2-3; clone size: .
CDR3 protein: CASSPHPRLAGGRETQYF; CDR3 DNA: TGTGCCAGCAGCCCCCACCCACGACTAGCGGGAGGGAGAGAGACCCAGTACTTC; V gene: TRBV5-4; D gene: TRBD2; J gene: TRBJ2-5; clone size: .
CDR3 protein: CASRGGLLNTEAFF; CDR3 DNA: TGTGCCAGCCGAGGGGGCCTACTGAACACTGAAGCTTTCTTT; V gene: TRBV6-6; D gene: TRBD1; J gene: TRBJ1-1; clone size: few
CDR3 protein: CASTGGLGTGELFF; CDR3 DNA: TGTGCCAGCACAGGGGGCCTTGGCACCGGGGAGCTGTTTTTT; V gene: TRBV5-5; D gene: TRBD1; J gene: TRBJ2-2; clone size: .
CDR3 protein: CASSLGRGGRAYNEQFF; CDR3 DNA: TGTGCCAGCAGCTTAGGGAGAGGCGGGAGGGCCTACAATGAGCAGTTCTTC; V gene: TRBV7-9; D gene: TRBD2; J gene: TRBJ2-1; clone size: once
CDR3 protein: CAWTASVTEAFF; CDR3 DNA: TGTGCCTGGACTGCCTCGGTCACTGAAGCTTTCTTT; V gene: TRBV30; D gene: .; J gene: TRBJ1-1; clone size: .
CDR3 protein: CASSPFPMRDTQYF; CDR3 DNA: TGTGCCAGCAGTCCCTTTCCGATGAGAGATACGCAGTATTTT; V gene: TRBV28; D gene: .; J gene: TRBJ2-3; clone size: .
CDR3 protein: CASSSYYEQYF; CDR3 DNA: TGCGCCAGCAGCAGCTACTACGAGCAGTACTTC; V gene: TRBV5-1; D gene: .; J gene: TRBJ2-7; clone size: .
CDR3 protein: CASSLSGGPYNEQFF; CDR3 DNA: TGTGCCAGCAGTTTATCGGGGGGCCCCTACAATGAGCAGTTCTTC; V gene: TRBV28; D gene: .; J gene: TRBJ2-1; clone size: .